This T cell receptor beta chain appears in the sequencing data of a study of blood T cells in healthy people across ages. The authors ran a second PCR of about 7 to 11 cycles using a sample-barcoded 5' primer and a J-beta primer mix. Sequencing yielded, for each sample, at least 3 million paired-end reads carrying CDR3. In TCRdb, the 5' RACE reads were re-called with MiXCR into one record per CDR3 protein. The table has roughly 650,000 distinct CDR3 sequences, approximately 30% seen once; the top ten hold 15%. Per germline, CDR1 SNHLY and CDR2 FYNNEI. Trimming stripped 4 bases from V and 4 bases from J, with 4 bases between. This CDR3 spans 11 amino acids. Study-wide findings and caveats: Observed TCR beta diversity per million T cells went down as age went up. This fall followed a roughly linear course with age. In the absence of known donor CMV status, changes in expanded clonotypes were possibly confounded. Long-lived donors had more naive CD4+ cells and higher diversity than aged donors.

This clonotype came up many times. What it binds is not known. The chain has TRBV2 and TRBJ1-2; no clear D. The sequencing sample was made of blood. The source of this sequence is a woman of 80 years or more in good health. The CDR3 bases are TGTGCCAGCAGTGTCGGCTATGGCTACACCTTC. Its translation is CASSVGYGYTF. Together with reference TRBV2 and TRBJ1-2, the CDR3 gives the full variable domain: EPEVTQTPSHQVTQMGQEVILRCVPISNHLYFYWYRQILGQKVEFLVSFYNNEISEKSEIFDDQFSVERPDGSNFTLKIRSTKLEDSAMYFCASSVGYGYTFGSGTRLTVV.